This is a list of T cell receptor beta chains from one sample in a study of T cell changes during pregnancy in multiple sclerosis. Libraries were prepared by immunoSEQ multiplex PCR; TCRdb keeps only in-frame clonotypes and omits some of them. The table has approximately 18,000 clones, 84% seen once. The source material was CD8+ T cells from peripheral blood mononuclear cells, sampled in the second trimester of pregnancy. These receptors all come from a female donor in good health, enrolled as a control in a pregnancy study. Both conserved end residues are part of each CDR3. The order of the fields is J gene, D gene, CDR3 length, V gene, clone size, CDR3 protein, CDR3 DNA. The D gene is left open where the match is weak. The listing skips clone size in some rows; elsewhere it reads once, few, many or a size class.

>TRBJ2-5|TRBD2|15|TRBV19|-
CASRRELAAQETQYF
TGTGCCAGTAGGAGGGAACTAGCGGCCCAAGAGACCCAGTACTTC
>TRBJ1-2|TRBD1|16|TRBV6-1|-
CASSEAVGTGSYGYTF
TGTGCCAGCAGTGAAGCAGTCGGGACAGGTTCCTATGGCTACACCTTC
>TRBJ2-7|-|14|TRBV7-8|-
CASGGTLGAREQYF
TGTGCCAGCGGAGGTACCCTGGGGGCCCGAGAGCAGTACTTC
>TRBJ2-7|TRBD2|15|TRBV9|-
CASSVSSGGASEQYF
TGTGCCAGCAGCGTATCGAGCGGGGGGGCGTCCGAGCAGTACTTC
>TRBJ2-1|-|12|TRBV5-6|-
CASSVVRYEQFF
TGTGCCAGCAGCGTGGTGAGGTATGAGCAGTTCTTC
>TRBJ1-1|TRBD1|14|TRBV2|-
CASTPDRGDTEAFF
TGTGCCAGCACCCCGGACAGGGGGGACACTGAAGCTTTCTTT
>TRBJ1-2|TRBD1|15|TRBV5-5|-
CASSLAFDRAYGYTF
TGTGCCAGCAGCTTGGCCTTTGACAGGGCCTATGGCTACACCTTC
>TRBJ2-1|-|16|TRBV9|-
CASSPHRRVIHNEQFF
TGTGCCAGCAGCCCCCATCGTCGGGTCATTCACAATGAGCAGTTCTTC
>TRBJ1-2|-|14|TRBV27|-
CASSPTRNFYGYTF
TGTGCCAGCAGCCCGACACGGAATTTCTATGGCTACACCTTC
>TRBJ2-7|-|12|TRBV7-9|-
CASSPSGYEQYF
TGTGCCAGCAGTCCCTCGGGATACGAGCAGTACTTC
>TRBJ1-2|-|12|TRBV7-9|-
CASSHGQYGYTF
TGTGCCAGCAGCCATGGACAGTATGGCTACACCTTC
>TRBJ1-4|-|17|TRBV19|-
CASSIASLGAMNEKLFF
TGTGCCAGTAGTATCGCTAGTCTGGGGGCCATGAATGAAAAACTGTTTTTT
>TRBJ1-5|-|14|TRBV9|-
CASSAGHGNQPQHF
TGTGCCAGCAGCGCTGGACATGGCAATCAGCCCCAGCATTTT
>TRBJ2-5|TRBD2|15|TRBV4-1|-
CASSQGGGTQETQYF
TGCGCCAGCAGCCAAGGGGGGGGGACCCAAGAGACCCAGTACTTC
>TRBJ2-7|TRBD1|14|TRBV7-9|few
CASSLVQGDYEQYF
TGTGCCAGCAGCTTAGTACAGGGGGACTACGAGCAGTACTTC
>TRBJ1-1|-|12|TRBV7-9|-
CASSPTGFEAFF
TGTGCCAGCAGCCCCACGGGTTTTGAAGCTTTCTTT
>TRBJ2-7|TRBD1|12|TRBV7-2|-
CASSSDRVEQYF
TGTGCCAGCAGCTCGGACAGGGTAGAGCAGTACTTC
>TRBJ2-6|TRBD1|16|TRBV14|-
CASSQPDRAGANVLTF
TGTGCCAGCAGCCAACCCGACAGGGCTGGGGCCAACGTCCTGACTTTC